This passage covers 18 T cell receptor beta chains from one sample sequenced in a study of regulatory T cells in long-lasting Graves disease. Time point defined: persistent/refractory GD, antithyroid drugs over 5 years with positive TRAb. Extracted RNA from PBMCs served as the source of the TCR library. Through Arm-PCR of CDR3 regions and iRepertoire HTBI primers, TCR beta libraries were built. One entry per CDR3 protein results from TCRdb running MiXCR on the multiplex PCR reads. This sample has roughly 400,000 distinct CDR3 sequences, with more than 20% found just once. The sample was peripheral blood mononuclear cells (PBMCs), taken when the disease was refractory, from a patient treated with antithyroid drugs. All receptors derive from a female donor with Graves disease.

Notes on this clonotype: This could be a read error, since a much larger clone is one nucleotide away. The chain links TRBV2 to TRBJ2-2, with 9 bases matching TRBD2. Germline assignment: CDR1 SNHLY and CDR2 FYNNEI. This CDR3 has 15 amino acids. The CDR3 loop reads CASRAGGPNTGELVF. CDR3 coding DNA: TGTGCCAGCAGGGCGGGAGGGCCGAACACCGGGGAGCTGGTTTTT.

The genes are TRBV9 and TRBJ2-7, with D unclear. Trimming removed 3 bases from V and 1 base from J, with 8 bases in between. The CDR3 has 13 residues. The germline V gene has CDR1 SGDLS and CDR2 YYNGEE. CDR3 coding DNA: TGTGCCAGCAGCGGACGGAGATCCTACGAGCAGTACTTC. Its protein product is CASSGRRSYEQYF.

This clonotype has more than one count but fewer than ten. The chain couples TRBV29-1 to TRBJ1-2; D uncertain. Deletions cut 3 bases from V and 0 bases from J, with 8 bases between. The germline CDR1 and CDR2 sequences are SQVTM and ANQGSEA. The CDR3 sequence is 13 residues long. The CDR3 sequence is CSVDIRSNYGYTF. In DNA form, the CDR3 reads TGCAGCGTTGATATTCGTTCTAACTATGGCTACACCTTC.

This clonotype was observed a few times. The chain recombines TRBV5-1 with TRBJ2-7; possibly TRBD1 for D (7 bases). From germline, CDR1 is SGHRS and CDR2 YFSETQ. The CDR3 runs to 16 residues. Trimming left V 1 base short and J 2 bases short, with 16 bases between. DNA for the CDR3: TGCGCCAGCAGCTTGAGAGGGGGGACAGTTCCCTACGAGCAGTACTTC. This translates into CASSLRGGTVPYEQYF.

This clonotype was observed a handful of times. The chain links TRBV20-1 to TRBJ2-2; 14 bases fit TRBD2. This CDR3 is built from 18 residues. The germline V gene encodes CDR1 DFQATT and CDR2 SNEGSKA (reference sequence). The trim removed 0 bases at V and 4 bases at J, leaving 7 bases unmatched. CDR3 sequence reads: CSARDWGLAGVGTGELFF. The CDR3 DNA is TGCAGTGCTAGAGATTGGGGACTAGCGGGAGTGGGCACCGGGGAGCTGTTTTTT.

This clonotype came up many times. The chain employs TRBV6-5 and TRBJ2-7; the D is unclear. This CDR3 spans 11 amino acids. In germline, CDR1 is MNHEY, CDR2 SVGAGI. Trimming took off 1 base at V and 6 bases at J, with 4 bases between the two ends. Written as DNA, the CDR3 is TGTGCCAGCAGTTACTACTCCGAGCAGTACTTC. This codes for CASSYYSEQYF.

This sequence joins TRBV5-6 and TRBJ2-3; TRBD2 matches 7 bases. Trimming took 1 base from V and 1 from J; bases not matched to a gene: 12. The germline gives CDR1 SGHDT, CDR2 YYEEEE. The CDR3 length is 18 residues. The CDR3 sequence is CASSLSPSAGEGTDTQYF. The CDR3 coding sequence is TGTGCCAGCAGCTTGAGTCCATCGGCGGGAGAGGGCACAGATACGCAGTATTTT.

This clonotype was observed a few times. V is TRBV28 and J is TRBJ2-3; 12 nucleotides match TRBD2. V gave up 4 bases and J gave up 6 bases; unmatched junction bases: 2. Germline loops: CDR1 MDHEN, CDR2 SYDVKM. The CDR3 is 14 residues long. The DNA of the CDR3 is TGTGCCAGCAGTTGGACTAGCGGGACGGATACGCAGTATTTT. Translation: CASSWTSGTDTQYF.

This clonotype has a count of ten or more. This sequence joins TRBV20-1 and TRBJ1-1; perhaps TRBD1 as D (5 bases). This CDR3 is 13 amino acids long. The V gene's germline CDR1 is DFQATT and CDR2 SNEGSKA (reference sequence). Between the trimmed V and J ends, which lost 0 bases and 2 bases, there was a span of 7 bases. Here the CDR3 DNA reads TGCAGTGCTAGAGAGGGACCTAACACTGAAGCTTTCTTT. Its protein is CSAREGPNTEAFF.

This clonotype was counted between two and nine times. The chain has TRBV6-2 or TRBV6-3 and TRBJ1-5, with D perhaps matching TRBD1 (5 bases). V was cut by 0 bases and J by 2 bases, with 11 bases left in between. CDR3 size: 16 residues. Germline values: CDR1 MNHEY, CDR2 SVGEGT. CDR3 bases: TGTGCCAGCAGTTACTCGGGGCCCGGGGGCAATCAGCCCCAGCATTTT. Residues: CASSYSGPGGNQPQHF.

In this sample, this clonotype turned up many times. For the CDR3, the DNA is TGCAGCGTTGATGGACTAGCGGGAGACGAGGCGTACCAAGAGACCCAGTACTTC. Translating it yields CSVDGLAGDEAYQETQYF. This chain connects TRBV29-1 to TRBJ2-5; 13 positions match TRBD2. The junction had 10 bases not matched to a gene; V was cut back by 3 bases and J by 0 bases. Germline V lookup: CDR1 SQVTM, CDR2 ANQGSEA. The CDR3 runs to 18 residues.

The chain links TRBV7-6 to TRBJ1-4; D might be TRBD1 (6 bases). CDR3 size: 16 residues. V gave up 5 bases and J gave up 10 bases, with 23 bases separating them. Germline lookup yields CDR1 SGHVS and CDR2 FNYEAQ. The CDR3 region is CASSPIYREKGVKLFF. In DNA form, the CDR3 reads TGTGCCAGCAGCCCCATATACAGGGAAAAAGGGGTAAAACTGTTTTTT.

This clonotype was detected only a few times. This sequence joins TRBV5-1 and TRBJ2-5, with TRBD1 matching 7 bases. The DNA end lines up better with TRBJ2-7; the J call may be wrong. Germline assignment: CDR1 SGHRS and CDR2 YFSETQ. This CDR3 spans 15 amino acids. The CDR3 bases are TGCGCCAGCAAAAGGGAACCGGGACAGAACTACGAGCAGTACTTC. Protein: CASKREPGQNYEQYF.

This clonotype was seen at least ten times. This CDR3 reads CASSYTSGSYGYTF. DNA for the CDR3: TGTGCCAGCAGTTACACATCAGGTTCCTATGGCTACACCTTC. The chain recombines TRBV6-5 with TRBJ1-2; no definite D call. Germline V gives CDR1 MNHEY, CDR2 SVGAGI. V was trimmed by 2 bases and J by 4 bases, leaving 11 bases between them. The CDR3 is made up of 14 amino acids.

This clonotype was seen a handful of times. A read error may be the cause here, since a much bigger clone is one base away. This chain links TRBV28 with TRBJ1-5, with unresolved D. CDR3 length: 15 residues. The V gene lost 10 bases and the J gene lost 6 bases, with 22 bases spanning the gap. Germline V gene sequence: CDR1 MDHEN, CDR2 SYDVKM. This CDR3 reads CATSPVTSAGQPQHF. The CDR3 DNA sequence: TGTGCCACCTCCCCGGTCACGTCAGCCGGTCAGCCCCAGCATTTT.

A note on this clonotype: A much larger clonotype is one base distant, so this may be a read error. The chain carries TRBV2 and TRBJ2-2; D may be TRBD2 (5 bases). CDR1 is SNHLY, CDR2 FYNNEI, per germline. The CDR3 consists of 15 residues. The DNA for the CDR3 is TGTGCCAGCAGGGGGATAGCGCCAAACACCGGGGTGCTGTTTTTT. This gives the protein CASRGIAPNTGVLFF.

This sequence joins TRBV6-5 and TRBJ2-7; D is unresolved. Germline V gives CDR1 MNHEY, CDR2 SVGAGI. The CDR3 runs to 13 residues. The V gene lost 0 bases and the J gene lost 2 bases, with 5 bases spanning the gap. The CDR3 sequence: CASSYSEAYEQYF. DNA for the CDR3: TGTGCCAGCAGTTACTCGGAAGCCTACGAGCAGTACTTC.

The CDR3 region has the DNA TGTGCCAGCAGCTCACCCCAGGGGGGGTGCTACGAGCAGTACTTC. Translation gives CASSSPQGGCYEQYF. This sequence joins TRBV7-2 and TRBJ2-7; D might be TRBD1 or TRBD2, each matching 7 bases. V was shortened by 4 bases and J by 3 bases, with 16 bases between the two germline ends. The CDR3 length is 15 residues. Germline V gene lookup returns CDR1 SGHTA and CDR2 FQGNSA. The full variable domain, with the rest looked up from reference TRBV7-2 and TRBJ2-7, is GAGVSQSPSNKVTEKGKDVELRCDPISGHTALYWYRQSLGQGLEFLIYFQGNSAPDKSGLPSDRFSAERTGGSVSTLTIQRTQQEDSAVYLCASSSPQGGCYEQYFGPGTRLTVT.